This T cell receptor beta chain was documented in a study of cytomegalovirus exposure and HLA in healthy donors. As for the study in general: Earlier, roughly 120 million unique TCR beta sequences were recovered from approximately 200 million T cells by an analysis.

With 60 Vbeta and 13 Jbeta primers, the PCR was carried out. Profiling relied on immunoSEQ multiplex PCR, and the TCRdb table lists in-frame clones only, not all of them. Altogether about 110,000 clones are present, more than 60% being singletons, with the ten largest covering 5% to 7%. CDR1 is LGHNA, CDR2 YSLEER, per germline. The CDR3 runs to 16 residues. V lost 4 bases to trimming and J lost 4 bases, with 19 bases between them. This rearrangement joins TRBV4-3 to TRBJ1-2, with a possible D match to TRBD1 (6 bases). This clonotype was sampled from a woman between 50 and 59 years old in good health and CMV-seropositive. Sequencing was performed on PBMCs. The CDR3 reads CASSPTPPDSGYGYTF. Here the CDR3 DNA reads TGCGCCAGCAGCCCAACCCCACCGGACAGCGGCTATGGCTACACCTTC.